This TCR beta chain appears in the sequencing data of a study of shared clonotypes between healthy human individuals. Clones were read by immunoSEQ multiplex PCR, and TCRdb kept only the in-frame ones, dropping some. The sample contains approximately 2,000,000 clones, 80% to 95% of which appear only once. The CDR3 consists of 16 residues. The V gene's germline CDR1 is SGHRS and CDR2 YFSETQ. The J segment lost 4 bases and the V segment lost 0 bases, leaving 6 bases of the junction unmatched. Sequenced: naive CD4+ T cells from PBMCs. As for subset: CD45RA+ positively selected. V gene TRBV5-1 combines with J gene TRBJ2-3; 9 nucleotides align to TRBD2. This receptor was taken from a man in his late teens or twenties in good health. Some clones in this sample may be carry-over from other donors' samples. CDR3 protein: CASSLVASGISDTQYF. Here the CDR3 DNA reads TGCGCCAGCAGCTTGGTGGCTAGCGGGATATCAGATACGCAGTATTTT.